This passage covers 28 T cell receptor beta chains from one sample sequenced in a study of blood T cell repertoires in COVID-19. Clones were sequenced by immunoSEQ multiplex PCR, and TCRdb holds only the in-frame ones, with some missing. The sample lists 250,000 to 400,000 clones; about 91% were seen once. Source material: peripheral blood. These TCRs come from a woman aged 25-40 years with COVID-19, enrolled during active disease.

CDR3 nucleotide sequence: TGTGCCAGCAGCCAGAACAGGGGGTGTTACAATGAGCAGTTCTTC. Protein sequence: CASSQNRGCYNEQFF. The chain employs TRBV7-4 and TRBJ2-1; 8 bases line up with TRBD1. The V gene's germline CDR1 is SGHVT and CDR2 SQSDAQ. The CDR3 consists of 15 residues. The J segment lost 4 bases and the V segment lost 5 bases, leaving 7 bases of the junction unmatched.

This clone was found once. This sequence joins TRBV28 and TRBJ2-1; 7 bases align to TRBD2. This CDR3 region has 15 residues. CDR1 MDHEN and CDR2 SYDVKM come from the germline V gene. V dropped 11 bases and J dropped 6; count of bases not matched to a gene: 16. CDR3 region: CAAHGPGRIGNEQFF. DNA of the CDR3: TGTGCCGCCCACGGACCCGGGAGGATTGGCAATGAGCAGTTCTTC.

The J gene is TRBJ2-7, the V gene TRBV3-1 (or the pseudogene TRBV3-2); no clear D. The CDR3 loop spans 13 amino acids. Per germline, CDR1 LGHDT and CDR2 YNNKEL (reference sequence). Trimming stripped 1 base from V and 7 bases from J, with 11 bases between. CDR3 sequence: CASSQARGTEQYF. Written as DNA, the CDR3 is TGTGCCAGCAGCCAAGCCCGTGGCACGGAGCAGTACTTC.

In DNA form, the CDR3 reads TGTGCCAGCAGGACAGACCTAGCCAAAAACATTCAGTACTTC. This translates into CASRTDLAKNIQYF. This chain connects TRBV28 to TRBJ2-4; maybe TRBD1 (5 bases). This CDR3 region has 14 residues. Deletions cut 6 bases from V and 0 bases from J, with 9 bases between. Germline V gene data show CDR1 as MDHEN and CDR2 as SYDVKM.

V is TRBV4-3 and J is TRBJ1-6; weak D call: TRBD1 (6 bases). Trimming pared 2 bases from V and 8 bases from J, leaving 13 bases between. CDR1 and CDR2 (germline): LGHNA, YSLEER. CDR3 length: 15 residues. The CDR3 DNA reads TGCGCCAGCAGCCAACAACAGGGAGGGGATTCACCCCTCCACTTT. Translation gives CASSQQQGGDSPLHF.

This rearrangement joins TRBV2 to TRBJ2-2, with a tentative D call TRBD1 (6 bases). This CDR3 comprises 13 residues. V was cut by 4 bases and J by 6 bases, with 9 bases left in between. CDR1 SNHLY and CDR2 FYNNEI come from the germline V gene. The CDR3 coding sequence is TGTGCCAGCAGTGTTGAGGGGGCCGGGGAGCTGTTTTTT. Amino acid sequence: CASSVEGAGELFF.

The rearrangement joins TRBV5-1 to TRBJ2-3; D possibly corresponds to TRBD1 (7 bases). The CDR3 is made up of 15 amino acids. Germline V gene sequence: CDR1 SGHRS, CDR2 YFSETQ. Trimming cost V 2 bases and J 3 bases, with 13 bases left between them. The CDR3 here is CASSFSGRGTDTQYF. The CDR3 nucleotides are TGCGCCAGCAGCTTTAGCGGCAGGGGGACAGATACGCAGTATTTT. The full variable domain, in which reference TRBV5-1 and TRBJ2-3 provide the parts outside the CDR3, is KAGVTQTPRYLIKTRGQQVTLSCSPISGHRSVSWYQQTPGQGLQFLFEYFSETQRNKGNFPGRFSGRQFSNSRSEMNVSTLELGDSALYLCASSFSGRGTDTQYFGPGTRLTVL.

This chain joins TRBV28 and TRBJ1-2, with TRBD1 matching 7 bases. Trimming took 4 bases from V and 5 from J; bases not matched to a gene: 10. The CDR3 has 15 amino acids. The germline V gene has CDR1 MDHEN and CDR2 SYDVKM. CDR3: CASSYEGGKYYGYTF. CDR3 sequence (DNA): TGTGCCAGCAGTTATGAAGGGGGCAAATATTATGGCTACACCTTC.

The V call is TRBV2, the J call TRBJ2-7, with 8 bases lining up with TRBD2. CDR3 length: 14 amino acids. CDR1 SNHLY and CDR2 FYNNEI come from the germline V gene. Trimming cost V 5 bases and J 4 bases; bases outside gene matches: 7. The CDR3 region is CASSLDGGEYEQYV. DNA for the CDR3: TGTGCCAGCAGTCTGGACGGGGGGGAATACGAGCAGTACGTC.

This sequence joins TRBV27 and TRBJ1-5; D gene ambiguous. This CDR3 is 14 amino acids long. CDR1 is MNHEY, CDR2 SMNVEV, per germline (reference sequence). Trimming left V 5 bases short and J 7 bases short, with 15 bases between. The CDR3 DNA reads TGTGCCAGCAGTCCCCTCCCGGTCGGGCAGCCCCAGCATTTT. It specifies CASSPLPVGQPQHF.

This rearrangement joins TRBV2 to TRBJ1-5; D remains unclear. The CDR3 sequence is 13 residues long. The germline V gene encodes CDR1 SNHLY and CDR2 FYNNEI. V gave up 6 bases and J gave up 4 bases, with 10 bases separating them. The CDR3 sequence: CASRVPGNQPQHF. The CDR3 coding sequence is TGTGCCAGCAGGGTTCCGGGGAATCAGCCCCAGCATTTT.

The V gene is TRBV3-1 (or the pseudogene TRBV3-2), the J gene TRBJ1-1; D not resolved. There are 12 residues in the CDR3. CDR1 is LGHDT and CDR2 is YNNKEL in the germline V gene (reference sequence). The V gene lost 3 bases and the J gene lost 5 bases, with 7 bases spanning the gap. CDR3 coding DNA: TGTGCCAGCAGCCAGACAAGGACTGAAGCTTTCTTT. It translates to CASSQTRTEAFF.

This clone has more than one count but fewer than ten. V gene TRBV28 combines with J gene TRBJ1-5, with D maybe TRBD1 (5 bases). V was pared by 2 bases and J by 4 bases, with 6 bases between. This CDR3 contains 13 residues. Germline assignment: CDR1 MDHEN and CDR2 SYDVKM. The CDR3 is CASSLNRNQPQHF. CDR3 bases: TGTGCCAGCAGTTTAAACAGGAATCAGCCCCAGCATTTT.

On this clone itself: Other DNA sequences in this sample translate to the same CDR3. This sequence joins TRBV7-9 and TRBJ1-3; possible D gene TRBD1, 5 bases. Trimming removed 1 base from V and 0 bases from J, with 7 bases in between. The CDR3 extends over 15 amino acids. Per the germline V gene, CDR1 is SEHNR and CDR2 is FQNEAQ (reference sequence). The chain's CDR3 is CASSLVGDSGNTIYF. DNA for the CDR3: TGTGCCAGCAGCTTAGTAGGGGACTCTGGAAACACCATATATTTT.

This clone was seen just once. The V and J genes are TRBV9 and TRBJ1-2, with D maybe TRBD1 (6 bases). The CDR3 is 13 residues long. CDR1 and CDR2 from the germline V gene are SGDLS and YYNGEE. Deletions cut 3 bases from V and 4 bases from J, with 10 bases between. The chain's CDR3 is CASSGTAGYGYTF. CDR3 DNA sequence: TGTGCCAGCAGCGGGACAGCTGGCTATGGCTACACCTTC.

This clone was seen ten or more times. The V call is TRBV5-5, the J call TRBJ1-2; 7 nucleotides align to TRBD1. J lost 6 bases, V lost 6 bases, and 14 bases had no gene match. The CDR3 totals 15 residues. The germline V gene has CDR1 SGHKS and CDR2 YYEKEE (reference sequence). The CDR3 bases are TGTGCCAGCAATCTAGTTGAGGACAGGAGGGATGGCTACACCTTC. This codes for CASNLVEDRRDGYTF.

The V gene is TRBV6-1, the J gene TRBJ1-2; D perhaps matches TRBD1 (5 bases). Germline CDR1 is MNHNS and CDR2 is SASEGT. The CDR3 runs 14 residues. Trimming pared 3 bases from V and 5 bases from J, leaving 13 bases between. DNA for the CDR3: TGTGCCAGCAGTGAGGTGAAGGACATGTATGGCTACACCTTC. Translation gives CASSEVKDMYGYTF.

This clone appeared a few times. The chain combines TRBV7-9 with TRBJ2-2, with D maybe TRBD2 (6 bases). With 7 bases removed from V and 4 bases from J, the gap between germline ends came to 13 bases. The CDR3 runs to 14 residues. Germline loops: CDR1 SEHNR, CDR2 FQNEAQ (reference sequence). DNA for the CDR3: TGTGCCAGCATGGAGGGAACAATCACCGGGGAGCTGTTTTTT. Translation gives CASMEGTITGELFF.

The chain employs TRBV10-2 and TRBJ1-6, with 9 bases that match TRBD1. CDR3 length equals 16 residues. The junction had 11 bases not matched to a gene; V was cut back by 5 bases and J by 9 bases. Germline assignment: CDR1 WSHSY and CDR2 SAAADI. Here the CDR3 reads CASSYPETGGVSPLHF. In nucleotides, the CDR3 is TGCGCCAGCAGTTATCCCGAGACAGGGGGAGTTTCACCCCTCCACTTT.

This rearrangement joins TRBV6-5 to TRBJ1-6; D perhaps matches TRBD1 (5 bases). The V gene lost 8 bases and the J gene lost 10 bases, with 15 bases spanning the gap. The CDR3 is 13 amino acids. CDR1 is MNHEY, CDR2 SVGAGI, per germline. CDR3 DNA: TGTGCCAGCCGGGACTCCTCGAGGTCACCCCTCCACTTT. It translates to CASRDSSRSPLHF.

The chain joins TRBV5-1 to TRBJ2-3, with 12 nucleotides matching TRBD2. V lost 4 bases to trimming and J lost 3 bases; unmatched junction nucleotides: 6. This CDR3 is built from 16 residues. Per germline, CDR1 SGHRS and CDR2 YFSETQ. This CDR3 is CASSPSGGARTDTQYF. The CDR3 region has the DNA TGCGCCAGCAGCCCTAGCGGGGGGGCCAGAACAGATACGCAGTATTTT. The full variable domain, in which reference TRBV5-1 and TRBJ2-3 provide the parts outside the CDR3, is KAGVTQTPRYLIKTRGQQVTLSCSPISGHRSVSWYQQTPGQGLQFLFEYFSETQRNKGNFPGRFSGRQFSNSRSEMNVSTLELGDSALYLCASSPSGGARTDTQYFGPGTRLTVL.

This rearrangement joins TRBV7-2 to TRBJ1-4; 7 nucleotides match TRBD1. From germline, CDR1 is SGHTA and CDR2 FQGNSA. The CDR3 is 15 amino acids. V trimming: 5 bases; J trimming: 8 bases; junction bases outside the gene matches: 11. CDR3 in amino acids: CASSLVGDRAEKLFF. The CDR3 DNA follows: TGTGCCAGCAGCCTGGTCGGAGACAGGGCGGAAAAACTGTTTTTT.

The chain links TRBV4-3 to TRBJ1-1, with 8 bases that match TRBD1. There are 14 residues in the CDR3. Per the germline V gene, CDR1 is LGHNA and CDR2 is YSLEER. V lost 4 bases, J lost 5 bases, and 6 bases stayed unmatched. The CDR3 sequence: CASSRQTGVTEAFF. In DNA, the CDR3 is TGCGCCAGCAGCCGCCAGACAGGGGTGACTGAAGCTTTCTTT.

The chain couples TRBV10-2 to TRBJ1-2; 8 nucleotides agree with TRBD1. The CDR3 is 12 amino acids. V lost 5 bases, J lost 8 bases, and 4 bases stayed unmatched. Germline CDR1 WSHSY, CDR2 SAAADI. CDR3 protein: CASSQGAGGYTF. CDR3 bases: TGCGCCAGCAGTCAGGGGGCTGGGGGCTACACCTTC.

CDR3 residues: CASSPRAYEAFF. The CDR3 DNA follows: TGTGCCAGCAGTCCGAGGGCCTATGAAGCTTTCTTT. The chain is built from TRBV28 and TRBJ1-1; D is undetermined. Looked up from germline, CDR1 is MDHEN and CDR2 is SYDVKM. The CDR3 length is 12 residues. Trimming shortened V by 5 bases and J by 7 bases, and 11 bases separated the two germline ends.

The chain joins TRBV6-6 to TRBJ1-3; 7 nucleotides agree with TRBD1. V shed 6 bases, J shed 2 bases, and the junction held 7 bases outside the gene matches. Germline V lookup: CDR1 MNHNY, CDR2 SVGAGI (reference sequence). This CDR3 region has 15 residues. The CDR3 sequence: CASSPGQRPGNTIYF. CDR3 nucleotide sequence: TGTGCCAGCAGCCCGGGACAGCGACCTGGAAACACCATATATTTT.

This chain links TRBV6-5 with TRBJ1-3, with 8 bases fitting TRBD1. The junction had 6 bases not matched to a gene; V was cut back by 6 bases and J by 2 bases. The CDR3 loop spans 15 amino acids. Per the germline V gene, CDR1 is MNHEY and CDR2 is SVGAGI. The CDR3 loop reads CASRSTGGAGNTIYF. The CDR3 DNA follows: TGTGCCAGCAGATCAACAGGGGGAGCTGGAAACACCATATATTTT.

The chain combines TRBV5-1 with TRBJ2-3; TRBD2 aligns across 14 bases. The CDR3 is made up of 18 amino acids. Trimming removed 2 bases from V and 1 base from J; junction bases left unmatched: 6. Per germline, CDR1 SGHRS and CDR2 YFSETQ. CDR3 DNA sequence: TGCGCCAGCAGCTTAGGGACTAGCGGGGGACTAGGCACAGATACGCAGTATTTT. Amino acids: CASSLGTSGGLGTDTQYF.